The 9 T cell receptor beta chains listed next were all sequenced from one sample in a study of PD-1 blockade in classical Hodgkin lymphoma. Time point reported: newly diagnosed, previously untreated cHL patient sample. Magnetic depletion of non-target cells from thawed PBMCs yielded purified CD8+ T cells. TCRdb keeps only in-frame clones here, not all; method: immunoSEQ multiplex PCR. The table has about 5,000 clones, approximately 87% seen once; the top ten hold under 25%. Specimen: CD8+ T cells from blood. The source of these receptors is a human donor with classical Hodgkin lymphoma.

This sequence joins TRBV4-1 and TRBJ2-1, with D uncertain. The V gene's germline CDR1 is MGHRA and CDR2 YSYEKL. Trimming left V 4 bases short and J 10 bases short, with 14 bases between. The CDR3 sequence is 13 residues long. DNA for the CDR3: TGCGCCAGCAGCCCCCCCAGGACCGACGAGCAGTTCTTC. Encoded protein: CASSPPRTDEQFF.

This chain uses TRBV28 with TRBJ2-2, with D possibly TRBD1 on 5 matching bases. The CDR3 consists of 14 residues. Germline-derived CDR1 and CDR2 are MDHEN and SYDVKM. Between the trimmed V and J ends, which lost 3 bases and 7 bases, there was a span of 12 bases. CDR3 residues: CASSLHRYGGELFF. The DNA for the CDR3 is TGTGCCAGCAGTTTGCACAGGTACGGCGGGGAGCTGTTTTTT. The whole variable domain, filled in from reference TRBV28 and TRBJ2-2, reads DVKVTQSSRYLVKRTGEKVFLECVQDMDHENMFWYRQDPGLGLRLIYFSYDVKMKEKGDIPEGYSVSREKKERFSLILESASTNQTSMYLCASSLHRYGGELFFGEGSRLTVL.

The chain carries TRBV25-1 and TRBJ2-4; 11 bases are a match to TRBD1. The germline V gene encodes CDR1 MGHDK and CDR2 SYGVNS. The trim removed 8 bases at V and 0 bases at J, leaving 9 bases unmatched. The CDR3 runs to 17 residues. The CDR3 nucleotides read TGTGCCAGCGCGGGACAGGGGGAAGTAATAGCCAAAAACATTCAGTACTTC. Its translation: CASAGQGEVIAKNIQYF.

V and J are TRBV7-6 and TRBJ2-1; D might be TRBD2 (8 bases). V lost 5 bases and J 2 bases, leaving 16 bases between the germline ends. The CDR3 has 16 amino acids. Germline CDR1 and CDR2: SGHVS and FNYEAQ. This CDR3 reads CASSGGGGRTYNEQFF. The CDR3 DNA sequence: TGTGCCAGCAGCGGAGGGGGCGGGAGGACCTACAATGAGCAGTTCTTC.

CDR3 in amino acids: CASSDGSQSGELFF. The CDR3 DNA reads as TGCGCCAGCAGTGACGGGAGTCAATCCGGGGAGCTGTTTTTT. The chain is built from TRBV10-1 and TRBJ2-2, with D maybe TRBD2 (6 bases). The CDR3 sequence is 14 residues long. Germline-derived CDR1 and CDR2 are WNHNN and SYGVQD (reference sequence). V lost 3 bases and J 6 bases, leaving 11 bases between the germline ends.

The rearrangement joins TRBV7-7 to TRBJ2-5; no reliable D call. V dropped 1 base and J dropped 3 bases, with 6 bases sitting between them. The CDR3 has 13 residues. Germline values: CDR1 SSHAT, CDR2 FNYEAQ (reference sequence). The CDR3 DNA reads as TGTGCCAGCAGCTTAGGTCGGAAAGAGACCCAGTACTTC. Protein: CASSLGRKETQYF.

The chain carries TRBV6-1 and TRBJ2-1; TRBD2 agrees at 7 bases. V gave up 2 bases and J gave up 0 bases; unmatched junction bases: 1. Germline CDR1 and CDR2: MNHNS and SASEGT. This CDR3 is built from 15 residues. This CDR3 is CASSELAGSYNEQFF. The CDR3 DNA reads as TGTGCCAGCAGTGAATTAGCGGGCTCCTACAATGAGCAGTTCTTC.

This rearrangement joins TRBV19 to TRBJ2-3; 7 bases align to TRBD1. Losses at the gene ends were 5 bases for V and 0 bases for J; bases not matched to a gene: 8. The CDR3 spans 16 residues. The germline V gene encodes CDR1 LNHDA and CDR2 SQIVND (reference sequence). The CDR3 protein is CASSSTGLRSTDTQYF. CDR3 in DNA: TGTGCCAGTAGTTCGACAGGGTTACGCAGCACAGATACGCAGTATTTT. Complete variable domain (other parts from reference TRBV19 and TRBJ2-3): DGGITQSPKYLFRKEGQNVTLSCEQNLNHDAMYWYRQDPGQGLRLIYYSQIVNDFQKGDIAEGYSVSREKKESFPLTVTSAQKNPTAFYLCASSSTGLRSTDTQYFGPGTRLTVL.

The CDR3 DNA sequence: TGTGCCAGCAGTGGGGGCAGTGCCTACGAGCAGTACTTC. It yields the protein CASSGGSAYEQYF. The chain is built from TRBV27 and TRBJ2-7, with D tentatively TRBD1 (6 bases). Trimming removed 5 bases at V and 2 bases at J, with 10 bases between. The CDR3 consists of 13 residues. The V gene's germline CDR1 is MNHEY and CDR2 SMNVEV (reference sequence).